This record concerns one T cell receptor (beta chain) sequence. Its antigen remains unidentified. Its ends do not fully match the called genes, so a read error is possible. CDR3 size: 16 residues. CDR1 is SGHRS, CDR2 YFSETQ, per germline. The investigators amplified TCR beta CDR3 regions from RNA transcripts. The TCR CDR3 was amplified in a first-round RT-PCR using the HTBI primer set. Using its own MiXCR run on the multiplex PCR reads, TCRdb lists one record per CDR3 protein. The repertoire includes more than 650,000 distinct CDR3 sequences, around 15% of them detected once, and about 9.4% sits in the top ten. These data come from a study of T cells in Graves' hyperthyroidism and ophthalmopathy. Turning to the study itself: Peripheral blood was collected at initial diagnosis, before any treatment.

An absence of ophthalmopathy progression within 18 months meant stable Graves' hyperthyroidism. Study-level findings and limits: Ophthalmopathy prediction by the model preceded onset by a median roughly 6 months.

The rearrangement links TRBV5-1 to TRBJ1-1, with D unclear. The material sequenced was blood. This clonotype was obtained from a young woman with Graves' hyperthyroidism. CDR3 nucleotide sequence: TGCGCCAACAGCCTTGTGGCCCAGGCTTTTGAAGTGAAGGCTTTCTTT. This sequence encodes CANSLVAQAFEVKAFF.